Below, 5 T cell receptor beta chains from the same sample are listed, as sequenced in a study of Ad26.COV2.S vaccination and SARS-CoV-2 variants (dated by TCRdb to the early 2020s). The sample's treatment or condition label, decoded: 15 to 20 received Ad26.COV2.S at low or high dose, single or two shots; 5 received placebo; per-sample allocation not given. Repertoires of vaccine and placebo recipients were sequenced from samples taken on day 63 after the first injection. Library method: the immunoSEQ multiplex PCR assay. The table comes from immuneACCESS by way of TCRdb, which keeps in-frame sequences with V and J called. Part of the clones is missing from these tables; in studies checked, under half for an unresolved V gene and the rest for unknown reasons. The sample records about 460,000 clones, about nine tenths of which are singletons. The top ten clones comprise about 1.5% of the sample. Sequencing used peripheral blood, obtained in a trial of Ad26.COV2.S vaccine versus placebo. Every receptor here comes from a person aged 18 to 59 who received the Ad26.COV2.S COVID-19 vaccine or a placebo.

The chain joins TRBV5-4 to TRBJ2-7, with D uncertain. V gave up 0 bases and J gave up 13 bases, with 17 bases separating them. Germline V gives CDR1 SGHNT, CDR2 YYREEE (reference sequence). The CDR3 extends over 13 amino acids. CDR3 region: CASSLASTSLVYF. CDR3 DNA: TGTGCCAGCAGCTTGGCGTCGACTTCCCTGGTCTACTTC.

V gene TRBV6-1 combines with J gene TRBJ2-5, with 8 bases matching TRBD2. V lost 2 bases, J lost 3 bases, and 11 bases stayed unmatched. The CDR3 covers 17 residues. CDR1 is MNHNS, CDR2 SASEGT, per germline. The CDR3 here is CASSEFVRTGGKETQYF. The CDR3 region has the DNA TGTGCCAGCAGTGAATTTGTCAGGACGGGAGGGAAAGAGACCCAGTACTTC.

The chain has TRBV7-3 and TRBJ2-7, with 10 bases identical to TRBD1. After removal of 4 bases from V and 6 bases from J, the junction contained 9 bases not matched to a gene. Germline V gives CDR1 SGHTA, CDR2 FQGTGA. This CDR3 region has 15 residues. The DNA for the CDR3 is TGTGCCAGCAGCTCCACGGGACAGGGGATCACCGAGCAGTACTTC. Its translation is CASSSTGQGITEQYF.

V and J are TRBV10-3 and TRBJ2-7; TRBD2 aligns across 9 bases. The junction had 2 bases not matched to a gene; V was cut back by 4 bases and J by 1 base. CDR1 and CDR2 from the germline V gene are ENHRY and SYGVKD. This CDR3 comprises 14 residues. The CDR3 region has the DNA TGTGCCATCAGTGGACTAGCGGAATCCTACGAGCAGTACTTC. It codes for CAISGLAESYEQYF.

This chain links TRBV6-5 with TRBJ1-1; 8 bases fit TRBD1. Trimming removed 6 bases from V and 9 bases from J; junction bases left unmatched: 12. CDR1 is MNHEY, CDR2 SVGAGI, per germline. The CDR3 is made up of 14 amino acids. CDR3 DNA: TGTGCCAGCAGACCCCGGACAGGGAACCATAAAGCTTTCTTT. Translated, it gives CASRPRTGNHKAFF.